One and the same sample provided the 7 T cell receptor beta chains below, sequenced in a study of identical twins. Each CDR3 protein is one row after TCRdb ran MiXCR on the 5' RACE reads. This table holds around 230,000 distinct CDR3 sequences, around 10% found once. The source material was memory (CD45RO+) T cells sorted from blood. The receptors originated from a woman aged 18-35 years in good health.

In nucleotides, the CDR3 is TGCAGCGTTGCCCGGACGGGCCAAGAGACCCAGTACTTC. It is translated as CSVARTGQETQYF. V gene TRBV29-1 combines with J gene TRBJ2-5; D not certain. This CDR3 is built from 13 residues. With 4 bases removed from V and 1 base from J, the gap between germline ends came to 10 bases. Germline V gives CDR1 SQVTM, CDR2 ANQGSEA.

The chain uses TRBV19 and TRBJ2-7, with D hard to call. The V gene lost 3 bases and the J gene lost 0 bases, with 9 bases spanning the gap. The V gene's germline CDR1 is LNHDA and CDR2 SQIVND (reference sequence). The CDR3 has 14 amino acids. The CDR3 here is CASSITSSSYEQYF. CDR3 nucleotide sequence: TGTGCCAGTAGTATTACTTCGAGCTCCTACGAGCAGTACTTC.

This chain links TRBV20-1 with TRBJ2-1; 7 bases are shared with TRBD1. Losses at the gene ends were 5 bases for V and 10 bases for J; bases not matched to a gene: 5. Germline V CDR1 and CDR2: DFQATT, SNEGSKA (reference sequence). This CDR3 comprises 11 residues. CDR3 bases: TGCAGTGCTGCACAGGGGTGGGAGCAGTTCTTC. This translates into CSAAQGWEQFF.

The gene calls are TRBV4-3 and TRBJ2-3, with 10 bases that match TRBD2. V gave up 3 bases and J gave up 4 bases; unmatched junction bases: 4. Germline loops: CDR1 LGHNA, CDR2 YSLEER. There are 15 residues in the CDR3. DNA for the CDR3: TGCGCCAGCAGCCACCCCGGACTAGCGGCAGATACGCAGTATTTT. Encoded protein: CASSHPGLAADTQYF.

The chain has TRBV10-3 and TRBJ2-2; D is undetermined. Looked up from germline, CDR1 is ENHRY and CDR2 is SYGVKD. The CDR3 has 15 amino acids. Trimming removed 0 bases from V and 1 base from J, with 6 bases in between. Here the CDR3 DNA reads TGTGCCATCAGTGAGTCGGACGGGAACACCGGGGAGCTGTTTTTT. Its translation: CAISESDGNTGELFF.

The CDR3 DNA reads as TGTGCCAGCAGCGCTGACGGGCTATTTGGAGATACGCAGTATTTT. Translation: CASSADGLFGDTQYF. The chain recombines TRBV6-1 with TRBJ2-3; D unclear. V dropped 6 bases and J dropped 5 bases, with 18 bases sitting between them. Germline V gene data show CDR1 as MNHNS and CDR2 as SASEGT. This CDR3 contains 15 residues.

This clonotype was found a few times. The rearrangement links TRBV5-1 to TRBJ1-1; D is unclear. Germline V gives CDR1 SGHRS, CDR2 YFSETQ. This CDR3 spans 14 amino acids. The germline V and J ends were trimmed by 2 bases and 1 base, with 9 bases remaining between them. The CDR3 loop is CASSFMVGNTEAFF. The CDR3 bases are TGCGCCAGCAGCTTCATGGTCGGGAACACTGAAGCTTTCTTT.